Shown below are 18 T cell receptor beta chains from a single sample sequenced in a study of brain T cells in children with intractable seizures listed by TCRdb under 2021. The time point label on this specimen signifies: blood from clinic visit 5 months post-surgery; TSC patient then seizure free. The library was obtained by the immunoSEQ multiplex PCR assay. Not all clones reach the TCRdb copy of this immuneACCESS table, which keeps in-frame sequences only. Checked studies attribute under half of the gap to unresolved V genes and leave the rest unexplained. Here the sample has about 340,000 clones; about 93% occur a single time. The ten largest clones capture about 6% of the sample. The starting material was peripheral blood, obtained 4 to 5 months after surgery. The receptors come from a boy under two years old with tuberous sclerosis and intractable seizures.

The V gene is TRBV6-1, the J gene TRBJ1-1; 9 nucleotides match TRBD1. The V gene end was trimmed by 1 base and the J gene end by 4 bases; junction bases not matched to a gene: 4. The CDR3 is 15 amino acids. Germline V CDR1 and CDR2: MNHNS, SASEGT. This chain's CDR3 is CASSEVGQGVTEAFF. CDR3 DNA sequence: TGTGCCAGCAGTGAAGTGGGACAGGGTGTCACTGAAGCTTTCTTT.

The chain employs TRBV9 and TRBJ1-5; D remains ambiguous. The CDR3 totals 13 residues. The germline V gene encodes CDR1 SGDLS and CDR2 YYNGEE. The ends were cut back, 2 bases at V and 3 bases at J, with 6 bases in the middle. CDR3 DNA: TGTGCCAGCAGCGTCCGCGTCAATCAGCCCCAGCATTTT. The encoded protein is CASSVRVNQPQHF.

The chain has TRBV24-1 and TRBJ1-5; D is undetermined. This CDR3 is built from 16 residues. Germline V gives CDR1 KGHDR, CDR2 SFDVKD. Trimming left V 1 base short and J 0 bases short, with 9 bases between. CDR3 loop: CATSDFSTNSNQPQHF. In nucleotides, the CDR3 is TGTGCCACCAGTGATTTCTCGACTAATAGCAATCAGCCCCAGCATTTT.

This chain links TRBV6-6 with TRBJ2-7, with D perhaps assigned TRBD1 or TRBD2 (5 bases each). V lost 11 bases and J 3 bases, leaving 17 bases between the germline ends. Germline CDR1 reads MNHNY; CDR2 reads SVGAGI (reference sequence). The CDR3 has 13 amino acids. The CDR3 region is CAGWAGANYEQYF. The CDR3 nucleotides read TGTGCCGGCTGGGCCGGGGCAAACTACGAGCAGTACTTC.

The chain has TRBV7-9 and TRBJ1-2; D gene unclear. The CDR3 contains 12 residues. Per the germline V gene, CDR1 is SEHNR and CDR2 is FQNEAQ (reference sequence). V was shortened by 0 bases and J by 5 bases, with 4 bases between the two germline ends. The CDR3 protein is CASSLAEYGYTF. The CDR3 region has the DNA TGTGCCAGCAGCTTAGCAGAATATGGCTACACCTTC.

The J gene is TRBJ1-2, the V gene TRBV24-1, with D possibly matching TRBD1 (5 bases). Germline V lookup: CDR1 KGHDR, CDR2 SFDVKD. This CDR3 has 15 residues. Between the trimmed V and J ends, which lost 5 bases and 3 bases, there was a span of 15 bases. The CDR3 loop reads CATSGWEEGHYGYTF. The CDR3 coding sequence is TGTGCCACCAGTGGCTGGGAGGAGGGGCACTATGGCTACACCTTC.

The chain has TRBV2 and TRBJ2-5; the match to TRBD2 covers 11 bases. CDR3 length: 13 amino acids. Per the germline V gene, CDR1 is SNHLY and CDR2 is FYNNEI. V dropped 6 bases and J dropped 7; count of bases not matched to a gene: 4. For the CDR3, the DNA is TGTGCCAGCAGCATGACTAGCGGGGCGACCCAGTACTTC. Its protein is CASSMTSGATQYF.

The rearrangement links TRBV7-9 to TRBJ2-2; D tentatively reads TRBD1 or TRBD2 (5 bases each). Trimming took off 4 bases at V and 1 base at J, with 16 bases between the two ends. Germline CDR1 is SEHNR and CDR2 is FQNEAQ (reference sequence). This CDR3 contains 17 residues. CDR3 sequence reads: CASSSNGKGRNTGELFF. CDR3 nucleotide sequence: TGTGCCAGCAGCTCAAATGGGAAGGGGAGGAACACCGGGGAGCTGTTTTTT. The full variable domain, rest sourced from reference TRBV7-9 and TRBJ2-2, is DTGVSQNPRHKITKRGQNVTFRCDPISEHNRLYWYRQTLGQGPEFLTYFQNEAQLEKSRLLSDRFSAERPKGSFSTLEIQRTEQGDSAMYLCASSSNGKGRNTGELFFGEGSRLTVL.

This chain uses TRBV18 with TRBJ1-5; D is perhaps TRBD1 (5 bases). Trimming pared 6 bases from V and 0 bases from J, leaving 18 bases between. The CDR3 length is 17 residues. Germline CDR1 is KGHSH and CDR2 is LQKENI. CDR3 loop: CASSTLGTVDSNQPQHF. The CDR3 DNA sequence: TGTGCCAGCTCGACCCTAGGGACTGTCGATAGCAATCAGCCCCAGCATTTT.

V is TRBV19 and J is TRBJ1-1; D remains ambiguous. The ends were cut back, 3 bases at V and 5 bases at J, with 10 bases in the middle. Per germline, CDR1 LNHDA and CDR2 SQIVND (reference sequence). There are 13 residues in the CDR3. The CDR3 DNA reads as TGTGCCAGTAGTATTTCCGGGATGACTGAAGCTTTCTTT. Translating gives CASSISGMTEAFF. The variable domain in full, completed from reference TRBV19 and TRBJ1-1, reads DGGITQSPKYLFRKEGQNVTLSCEQNLNHDAMYWYRQDPGQGLRLIYYSQIVNDFQKGDIAEGYSVSREKKESFPLTVTSAQKNPTAFYLCASSISGMTEAFFGQGTRLTVV.

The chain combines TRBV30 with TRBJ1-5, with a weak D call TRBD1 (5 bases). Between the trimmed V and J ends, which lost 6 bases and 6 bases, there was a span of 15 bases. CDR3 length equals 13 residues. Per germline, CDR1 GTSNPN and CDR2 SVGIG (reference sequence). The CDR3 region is CACSDGGAQPQHF. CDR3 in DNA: TGTGCCTGTTCGGACGGAGGGGCTCAGCCCCAGCATTTT.

The CDR3 loop is CASSQLRGRGNQPQHF. CDR3 nucleotide sequence: TGTGCCAGCAGCCAACTGCGGGGAAGAGGCAATCAGCCCCAGCATTTT. The chain employs TRBV28 and TRBJ1-5; D uncertain. The CDR3 sequence is 16 residues long. Germline V lookup: CDR1 MDHEN, CDR2 SYDVKM. V was shortened by 6 bases and J by 2 bases, with 17 bases between the two germline ends.

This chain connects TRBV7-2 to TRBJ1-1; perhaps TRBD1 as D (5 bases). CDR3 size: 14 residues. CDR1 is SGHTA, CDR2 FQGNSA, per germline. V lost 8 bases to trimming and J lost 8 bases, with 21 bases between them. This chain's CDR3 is CASVGGGGRGEAFF. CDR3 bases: TGTGCCAGCGTGGGCGGGGGGGGTCGAGGAGAAGCTTTCTTT.

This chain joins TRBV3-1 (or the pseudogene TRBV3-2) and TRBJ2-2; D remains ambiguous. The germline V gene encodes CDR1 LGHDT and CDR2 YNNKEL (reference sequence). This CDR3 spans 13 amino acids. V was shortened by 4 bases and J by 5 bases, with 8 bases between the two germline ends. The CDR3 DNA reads TGTGCCAGCAGCCCGCGACGTACCGGGGAGCTGTTTTTT. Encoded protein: CASSPRRTGELFF.

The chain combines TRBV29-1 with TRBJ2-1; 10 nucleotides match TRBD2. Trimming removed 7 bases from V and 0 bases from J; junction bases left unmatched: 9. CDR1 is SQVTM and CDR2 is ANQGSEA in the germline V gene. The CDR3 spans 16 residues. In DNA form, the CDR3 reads TGCAGCGGGCTAGCGGGGGCCCTGAGCTCCTACAATGAGCAGTTCTTC. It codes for CSGLAGALSSYNEQFF.

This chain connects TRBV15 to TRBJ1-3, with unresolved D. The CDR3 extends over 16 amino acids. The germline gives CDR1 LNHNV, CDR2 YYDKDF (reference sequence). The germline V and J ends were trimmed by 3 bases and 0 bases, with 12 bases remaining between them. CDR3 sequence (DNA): TGTGCCACCAGCAGCTGGGAGCTGGACTCTGGAAACACCATATATTTT. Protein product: CATSSWELDSGNTIYF. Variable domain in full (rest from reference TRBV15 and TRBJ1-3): DAMVIQNPRYQVTQFGKPVTLSCSQTLNHNVMYWYQQKSSQAPKLLFHYYDKDFNNEADTPDNFQSRRPNTSFCFLDIRSPGLGDTAMYLCATSSWELDSGNTIYFGEGSWLTVV.

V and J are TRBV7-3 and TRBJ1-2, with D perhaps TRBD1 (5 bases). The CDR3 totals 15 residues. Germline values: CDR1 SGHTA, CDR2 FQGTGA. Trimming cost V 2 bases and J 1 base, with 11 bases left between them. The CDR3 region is CASSLYPTDNYGYTF. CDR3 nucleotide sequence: TGTGCCAGCAGCTTATACCCGACAGATAACTATGGCTACACCTTC.

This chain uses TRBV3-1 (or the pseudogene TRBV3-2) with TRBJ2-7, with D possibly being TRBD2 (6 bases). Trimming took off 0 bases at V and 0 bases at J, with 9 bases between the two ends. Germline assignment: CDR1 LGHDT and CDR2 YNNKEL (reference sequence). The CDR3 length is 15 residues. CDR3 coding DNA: TGTGCCAGCAGCCAAGAACCCGGGAGCTCCTACGAGCAGTACTTC. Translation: CASSQEPGSSYEQYF.